This TCR beta chain was identified during a study of Graves' ophthalmopathy and Graves' hyperthyroidism. RNA transcripts provided the template for amplifying TCR beta CDR3 regions. Following a first-round RT-PCR that used HTBI primers, a second-round multiplex PCR was carried out. TCRdb independently ran MiXCR on the multiplex PCR reads; one entry per CDR3 protein. The table has hundreds of thousands of distinct CDR3 sequences, 15% seen once; the top ten hold around 6.6%. This clonotype was recorded many times. Its antigen is as yet unknown. Regarding the study as a whole: A model built from 13 signatures distinguished ophthalmopathy from stable hyperthyroidism with 87.88% sensitivity and 81.08% specificity.

Physicians reached a diagnosis by relying on clinical symptoms, serum thyroxine, TRAb, thyroid ultrasound and orbital computed tomography. CDR3 length equals 14 residues. CDR1 and CDR2 (germline): SGHRS, YFSETQ. Between the trimmed V and J ends, which lost 2 bases and 4 bases, there was a span of 12 bases. The receptor was derived from a woman aged 18-35 years with stable Graves' hyperthyroidism. The rearrangement links TRBV5-1 to TRBJ1-1; maybe TRBD1 (6 bases). Sequencing was performed on peripheral blood. CDR3 in amino acids: CASSFRGWSTEAFF. The CDR3 DNA follows: TGCGCCAGCAGCTTCAGGGGATGGAGCACTGAAGCTTTCTTT.